The rows below give T cell receptor beta chains drawn from one sample of a study of circulating CD8 cells and anti-PD-1 response in melanoma. TCRdb itself ran the reads through MiXCR, one entry per CDR3 protein. The table has about 660 distinct CDR3 sequences, about 7% seen once. The sample consisted of CD8+ T cells from PBMCs, taken at baseline or after one month of anti-PD-1 therapy (not recorded which). The receptors here all came from a human donor with melanoma. CDR3s include the opening cysteine and the closing phenylalanine or tryptophan. D genes are given only for firm matches. Only part of the rows carry a size: once, few, many, or a class if the clone is expanded.

D gene: NA
CDR3 length: 18
J gene: TRBJ2-2
clone size: large
V gene: TRBV19
CDR3 DNA: TGTGCCAGTAGTCCCGACTCCATACGGGGGACGAACACCGGGGAGCTGTTTTTT
CDR3 protein: CASSPDSIRGTNTGELFF

D gene: NA
CDR3 length: 15
J gene: TRBJ2-6
clone size: medium-sized
V gene: TRBV30
CDR3 DNA: TGTGCCTGGAAGATGGATCCGGCCGGGGCCAACGTCCTGACTTTC
CDR3 protein: CAWKMDPAGANVLTF

D gene: NA
CDR3 length: 14
J gene: TRBJ2-3
clone size: medium-sized
V gene: TRBV19
CDR3 DNA: TGTGCCAGTACCTCAGGGGAGGGCACAGATACGCAGTATTTT
CDR3 protein: CASTSGEGTDTQYF

D gene: TRBD2
CDR3 length: 16
J gene: TRBJ2-5
clone size: large
V gene: TRBV19
CDR3 DNA: TGTGCCAGTAGTGAGCGACTAGCGGGGGGGCGAGAGACCCAGTACTTC
CDR3 protein: CASSERLAGGRETQYF

D gene: TRBD2
CDR3 length: 15
J gene: TRBJ2-1
clone size: medium-sized
V gene: TRBV20-1
CDR3 DNA: TGCAGTGCTAGAATCATGGGGGGGGACTACAATGAGCAGTTCTTC
CDR3 protein: CSARIMGGDYNEQFF

D gene: NA
CDR3 length: 11
J gene: TRBJ2-2
clone size: large
V gene: TRBV27
CDR3 DNA: TGTGCCAGCAGTTCCGACGGGGAGCTGTTTTTT
CDR3 protein: CASSSDGELFF

D gene: TRBD2
CDR3 length: 14
J gene: TRBJ2-3
clone size: large
V gene: TRBV27
CDR3 DNA: TGTGCCAGCAGTTTAGCGGGGGGCATGGATACGCAGTATTTT
CDR3 protein: CASSLAGGMDTQYF

D gene: NA
CDR3 length: 13
J gene: TRBJ2-7
clone size: large
V gene: TRBV20-1
CDR3 DNA: TGCAGTGCTGACGCCGCGACTAACTACGAGCAGTACTTC
CDR3 protein: CSADAATNYEQYF

D gene: TRBD1
CDR3 length: 16
J gene: TRBJ1-1
clone size: medium-sized
V gene: TRBV6-5
CDR3 DNA: TGTGCCAGCAGCCCCCAGGGGGGCAGGGGAAGTACTGAAGCTTTCTTT
CDR3 protein: CASSPQGGRGSTEAFF

D gene: NA
CDR3 length: 15
J gene: TRBJ2-3
clone size: large
V gene: TRBV4-1
CDR3 DNA: TGCGCCAGCAGCCCTTTTGCGGGGACCACAGATACGCAGTATTTT
CDR3 protein: CASSPFAGTTDTQYF

D gene: TRBD1
CDR3 length: 14
J gene: TRBJ2-7
clone size: medium-sized
V gene: TRBV19
CDR3 DNA: TGTGCCACTCAAATGACAGGGGGCCTCTACGAGCAGTACTTC
CDR3 protein: CATQMTGGLYEQYF

D gene: NA
CDR3 length: 14
J gene: TRBJ2-5
clone size: large
V gene: TRBV4-1
CDR3 DNA: TGCGCCAGCAGCAGGGGGGGCGGCCAAGAGACCCAGTACTTC
CDR3 protein: CASSRGGGQETQYF

D gene: TRBD2
CDR3 length: 13
J gene: TRBJ2-5
clone size: medium-sized
V gene: TRBV28
CDR3 DNA: TGTGCCAGCAGCGATTCGGGGGGGGAGACCCAGTACTTC
CDR3 protein: CASSDSGGETQYF

D gene: NA
CDR3 length: 19
J gene: TRBJ1-6
clone size: medium-sized
V gene: TRBV19
CDR3 DNA: TGTGCCAGTAGTATAGAAGGCGACAGCATCTCATCCTATAATTCACCCCTCCACTTT
CDR3 protein: CASSIEGDSISSYNSPLHF

D gene: TRBD2
CDR3 length: 17
J gene: TRBJ2-3
clone size: medium-sized
V gene: TRBV6-5
CDR3 DNA: TGTGCCAGCAGTTACCCAGCCGGGACTAGCGGAACAGATACGCAGTATTTT
CDR3 protein: CASSYPAGTSGTDTQYF

D gene: NA
CDR3 length: 18
J gene: TRBJ2-6
clone size: NA
V gene: TRBV28
CDR3 DNA: TGTGCCAGCAGTTTATTGGACAGTTCAAGCTCTGGGGCCAACGTCCTGACTTTC
CDR3 protein: CASSLLDSSSSGANVLTF

D gene: TRBD1
CDR3 length: 13
J gene: TRBJ1-5
clone size: large
V gene: TRBV24-1
CDR3 DNA: TGTGCCACCAGTGTAGGGGGCGGTCAGCCCCAGCATTTT
CDR3 protein: CATSVGGGQPQHF

D gene: NA
CDR3 length: 14
J gene: TRBJ2-3
clone size: medium-sized
V gene: TRBV6-2/TRBV6-3
CDR3 DNA: TGTGCCAGCAGCCCCGGGGCCCACACAGATACGCAGTATTTT
CDR3 protein: CASSPGAHTDTQYF

D gene: NA
CDR3 length: 13
J gene: TRBJ2-3
clone size: large
V gene: TRBV9
CDR3 DNA: TGTGCCAGCGATTCTTCTGGGGGGGATACGCAGTATTTT
CDR3 protein: CASDSSGGDTQYF

D gene: NA
CDR3 length: 13
J gene: TRBJ1-2
clone size: medium-sized
V gene: TRBV30
CDR3 DNA: TGTGCCTGGAGTGAGGCAGTCCTAAGTGGCTACACCTTC
CDR3 protein: CAWSEAVLSGYTF

D gene: NA
CDR3 length: 14
J gene: TRBJ2-7
clone size: medium-sized
V gene: TRBV4-2
CDR3 DNA: TGTGCCAGCAGCATGGGACGGATGAGCTACGAGCAGTACTTC
CDR3 protein: CASSMGRMSYEQYF

D gene: TRBD1
CDR3 length: 18
J gene: TRBJ2-1
clone size: large
V gene: TRBV19
CDR3 DNA: TGTGCCAGCGACCCGGGACAGGGGCCTTGGGGGGCCTACAATGAGCAGTTCTTC
CDR3 protein: CASDPGQGPWGAYNEQFF

D gene: NA
CDR3 length: 16
J gene: TRBJ2-2
clone size: large
V gene: TRBV12-3/TRBV12-4
CDR3 DNA: TGTGCCAGCAGTCCGACCTGGCCAGGGAACACCGGGGAGCTGTTTTTT
CDR3 protein: CASSPTWPGNTGELFF

D gene: TRBD2
CDR3 length: 15
J gene: TRBJ2-3
clone size: large
V gene: TRBV4-1
CDR3 DNA: TGCGCCAGCAGCCAATTCGGGGGGGAGACAGATACGCAGTATTTT
CDR3 protein: CASSQFGGETDTQYF

D gene: NA
CDR3 length: 11
J gene: TRBJ2-1
clone size: medium-sized
V gene: TRBV2
CDR3 DNA: TGTGCCAGCAGTGTGAGCAATGAGCAGTTCTTC
CDR3 protein: CASSVSNEQFF

D gene: TRBD2
CDR3 length: 16
J gene: TRBJ2-1
clone size: large
V gene: TRBV6-4
CDR3 DNA: TGTGCCAGCAGTGACTCGAGCGGGGGGGCTTACAATGAGCAGTTCTTC
CDR3 protein: CASSDSSGGAYNEQFF

D gene: NA
CDR3 length: 19
J gene: TRBJ2-7
clone size: large
V gene: TRBV24-1
CDR3 DNA: TGTGCCACGGGACCATACCGGGACGGGATATCCTCTAAACGCTACGAGCAGTACTTC
CDR3 protein: CATGPYRDGISSKRYEQYF

D gene: NA
CDR3 length: 16
J gene: TRBJ2-6
clone size: large
V gene: TRBV3-1
CDR3 DNA: TGTGCCAGCAGTGCCGCAGGGCTGTCTGGGGCCAACGTCCTGACTTTC
CDR3 protein: CASSAAGLSGANVLTF

D gene: TRBD2
CDR3 length: 15
J gene: TRBJ2-1
clone size: medium-sized
V gene: TRBV28
CDR3 DNA: TGTGCCAGCAGAACACGGGGGGTCTTCTACAATGAGCAGTTCTTC
CDR3 protein: CASRTRGVFYNEQFF

D gene: TRBD2
CDR3 length: 15
J gene: TRBJ2-1
clone size: large
V gene: TRBV6-4
CDR3 DNA: TGTGCCAGCAGTGATAGCGGGGGGGCCTACAATGAGCAGTTCTTC
CDR3 protein: CASSDSGGAYNEQFF

D gene: TRBD1
CDR3 length: 15
J gene: TRBJ2-2
clone size: few
V gene: TRBV7-6
CDR3 DNA: TGTGCCAGCAGCGCCACGACAGGGCGAACCGGGGAGCTGTTTTTT
CDR3 protein: CASSATTGRTGELFF

D gene: TRBD2
CDR3 length: 14
J gene: TRBJ2-1
clone size: medium-sized
V gene: TRBV20-1
CDR3 DNA: TGCAGTGCTAGTGACGGCGGGGACTACAAAGAGCAGTTCTTC
CDR3 protein: CSASDGGDYKEQFF

D gene: NA
CDR3 length: 14
J gene: TRBJ2-1
clone size: medium-sized
V gene: TRBV28
CDR3 DNA: TGTGCCAGCAGTTTTGAAGGGGGCTACAATGAGCAGTTCTTC
CDR3 protein: CASSFEGGYNEQFF

D gene: TRBD1
CDR3 length: 16
J gene: TRBJ2-6
clone size: large
V gene: TRBV28
CDR3 DNA: TGTGCCAGCAGTCCTGGGACAGCCTCTGGGGCCAACGTCCTGACTTTC
CDR3 protein: CASSPGTASGANVLTF

D gene: NA
CDR3 length: 11
J gene: TRBJ1-6
clone size: large
V gene: TRBV20-1
CDR3 DNA: TGCAGTGCTTACAGGTCTAGTCGCCTCCACTTT
CDR3 protein: CSAYRSSRLHF

D gene: NA
CDR3 length: 15
J gene: TRBJ2-7
clone size: medium-sized
V gene: TRBV19
CDR3 DNA: TGTGCCAGTAGTATAAGCGACAGCGGCTCCTACGAGCAGTACTTC
CDR3 protein: CASSISDSGSYEQYF

D gene: NA
CDR3 length: 16
J gene: TRBJ1-4
clone size: large
V gene: TRBV2
CDR3 DNA: TGTGCCAGCAGTGAAGAGGCCGGGGAAGTTAATGAAAAACTGTTTTTT
CDR3 protein: CASSEEAGEVNEKLFF

D gene: NA
CDR3 length: 16
J gene: TRBJ2-1
clone size: large
V gene: TRBV18
CDR3 DNA: TGTGCCAGCCCCCCGAGGGCCACGGGCCCCCCCGATGAGCAGTTCTTC
CDR3 protein: CASPPRATGPPDEQFF

D gene: NA
CDR3 length: 13
J gene: TRBJ2-3
clone size: medium-sized
V gene: TRBV25-1
CDR3 DNA: TGTGCCAGCGCGAGCGCTAGCACAGATACGCAGTATTTT
CDR3 protein: CASASASTDTQYF

D gene: TRBD1
CDR3 length: 14
J gene: TRBJ2-7
clone size: large
V gene: TRBV28
CDR3 DNA: TGTGCCAGCAGGGAAGGGACAGGGACCTACGAGCAGTACTTC
CDR3 protein: CASREGTGTYEQYF

D gene: NA
CDR3 length: 12
J gene: TRBJ2-2
clone size: large
V gene: TRBV2
CDR3 DNA: TGTGCCAGCAGCCAGGGTTCCGGGGAGCTGTTTTTT
CDR3 protein: CASSQGSGELFF

D gene: TRBD2
CDR3 length: 15
J gene: TRBJ2-3
clone size: large
V gene: TRBV11-2
CDR3 DNA: TGTGCCAGCAGCCTCGGCGGGGGGCACACAGATACGCAGTATTTT
CDR3 protein: CASSLGGGHTDTQYF

D gene: NA
CDR3 length: 16
J gene: TRBJ2-3
clone size: large
V gene: TRBV28
CDR3 DNA: TGTGCCAGCAGTTTCTTCAAGGGTGCCGGGACAGATACGCAGTATTTT
CDR3 protein: CASSFFKGAGTDTQYF

D gene: NA
CDR3 length: 16
J gene: TRBJ2-6
clone size: medium-sized
V gene: TRBV28
CDR3 DNA: TGTGCCAGCAGCGCTGGACAGCCCTCTGGGGCCAACGTCCAGACTTTC
CDR3 protein: CASSAGQPSGANVQTF

D gene: TRBD2
CDR3 length: 13
J gene: TRBJ2-3
clone size: medium-sized
V gene: TRBV6-1
CDR3 DNA: TGTGCCAGCATCAAAGCGGGAGCAGATACGCAGTATTTT
CDR3 protein: CASIKAGADTQYF

D gene: TRBD2
CDR3 length: 15
J gene: TRBJ2-7
clone size: medium-sized
V gene: TRBV27
CDR3 DNA: TGTGCCAGCAGCCCTGATAGCGGGGGCTCTAACGAGCAGTACTTC
CDR3 protein: CASSPDSGGSNEQYF

D gene: NA
CDR3 length: 14
J gene: TRBJ2-3
clone size: large
V gene: TRBV27
CDR3 DNA: TGTGCCAGCAGTTTCAGACTCTACACAGATACGCAGTATTTT
CDR3 protein: CASSFRLYTDTQYF

D gene: NA
CDR3 length: 10
J gene: TRBJ2-3
clone size: medium-sized
V gene: TRBV29-1
CDR3 DNA: TGCAGCGTGACAGAGTATACGCAGTATTTT
CDR3 protein: CSVTEYTQYF

D gene: TRBD2
CDR3 length: 19
J gene: TRBJ2-7
clone size: large
V gene: TRBV19
CDR3 DNA: TGTGCCAGTAGTACACCTTTTGGGACTAGCGGGGGAAGCTCCTACGAGCAGTACTTC
CDR3 protein: CASSTPFGTSGGSSYEQYF

D gene: TRBD2
CDR3 length: 15
J gene: TRBJ2-7
clone size: few
V gene: TRBV4-2
CDR3 DNA: TGTGCCAGCAGCCAAGGACTAGCGGGCTCCTACGAGCAGTACTTC
CDR3 protein: CASSQGLAGSYEQYF

D gene: TRBD1
CDR3 length: 15
J gene: TRBJ1-1
clone size: few
V gene: TRBV20-1
CDR3 DNA: TGCAGTGCTGGAATACTCGACAGGGGTAGTTCTGAAGCTTTCTTT
CDR3 protein: CSAGILDRGSSEAFF

D gene: TRBD1
CDR3 length: 17
J gene: TRBJ2-1
clone size: large
V gene: TRBV25-1
CDR3 DNA: TGTGCCAGCAGTGCACGCCGGGACAGGGCTTCCTACAATGAGCAGTTCTTC
CDR3 protein: CASSARRDRASYNEQFF